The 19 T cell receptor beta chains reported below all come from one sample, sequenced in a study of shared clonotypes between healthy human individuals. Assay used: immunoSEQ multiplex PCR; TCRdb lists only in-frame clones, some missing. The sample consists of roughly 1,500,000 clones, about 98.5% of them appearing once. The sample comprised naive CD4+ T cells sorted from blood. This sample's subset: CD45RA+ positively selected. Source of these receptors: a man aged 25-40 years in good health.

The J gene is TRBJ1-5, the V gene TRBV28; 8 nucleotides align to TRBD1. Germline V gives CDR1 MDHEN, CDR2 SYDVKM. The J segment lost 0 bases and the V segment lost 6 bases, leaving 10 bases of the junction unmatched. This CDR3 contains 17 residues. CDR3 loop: CASSIAGGLYSNQPQHF. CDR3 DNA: TGTGCCAGCAGCATCGCAGGGGGCCTCTATAGCAATCAGCCCCAGCATTTT. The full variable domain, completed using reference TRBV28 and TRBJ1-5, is DVKVTQSSRYLVKRTGEKVFLECVQDMDHENMFWYRQDPGLGLRLIYFSYDVKMKEKGDIPEGYSVSREKKERFSLILESASTNQTSMYLCASSIAGGLYSNQPQHFGDGTRLSIL.

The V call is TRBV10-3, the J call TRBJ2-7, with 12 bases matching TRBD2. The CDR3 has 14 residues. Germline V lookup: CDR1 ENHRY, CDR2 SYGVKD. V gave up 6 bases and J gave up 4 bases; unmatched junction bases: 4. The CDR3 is CAIRGGTSGYEQYF. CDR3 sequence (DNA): TGTGCCATCAGGGGTGGGACTAGCGGGTACGAGCAGTACTTC.

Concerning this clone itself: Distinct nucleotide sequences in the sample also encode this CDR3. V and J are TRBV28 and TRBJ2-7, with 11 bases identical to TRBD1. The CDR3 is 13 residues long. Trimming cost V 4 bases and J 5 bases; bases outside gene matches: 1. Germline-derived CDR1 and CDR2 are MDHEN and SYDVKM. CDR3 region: CASSSGQGDEQYF. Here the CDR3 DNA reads TGTGCCAGCAGTTCGGGACAGGGGGACGAGCAGTACTTC. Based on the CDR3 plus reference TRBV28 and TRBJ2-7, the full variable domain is DVKVTQSSRYLVKRTGEKVFLECVQDMDHENMFWYRQDPGLGLRLIYFSYDVKMKEKGDIPEGYSVSREKKERFSLILESASTNQTSMYLCASSSGQGDEQYFGPGTRLTVT.

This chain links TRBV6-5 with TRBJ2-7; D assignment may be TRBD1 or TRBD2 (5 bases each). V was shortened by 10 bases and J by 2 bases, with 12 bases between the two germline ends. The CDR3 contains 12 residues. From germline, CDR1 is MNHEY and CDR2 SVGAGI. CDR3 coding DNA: TGTGCCACAGGGACGGCCCCCTACGAGCAGTACTTC. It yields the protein CATGTAPYEQYF.

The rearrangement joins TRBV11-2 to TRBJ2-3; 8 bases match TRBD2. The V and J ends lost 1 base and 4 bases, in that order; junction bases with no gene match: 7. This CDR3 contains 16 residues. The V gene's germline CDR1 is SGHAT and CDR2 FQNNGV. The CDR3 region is CASSLVWAGGADTQYF. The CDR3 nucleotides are TGTGCCAGCAGCTTAGTGTGGGCGGGAGGCGCAGATACGCAGTATTTT.

CDR3 protein: CASTSRGGANVLTF. The CDR3 coding sequence is TGTGCCAGCACCTCGCGGGGAGGGGCCAACGTCCTGACTTTC. This sequence joins TRBV28 and TRBJ2-6; a possible D gene is TRBD2 (6 bases). Trimming removed 7 bases from V and 4 bases from J, with 11 bases in between. Germline-derived CDR1 and CDR2 are MDHEN and SYDVKM. CDR3 size: 14 residues.

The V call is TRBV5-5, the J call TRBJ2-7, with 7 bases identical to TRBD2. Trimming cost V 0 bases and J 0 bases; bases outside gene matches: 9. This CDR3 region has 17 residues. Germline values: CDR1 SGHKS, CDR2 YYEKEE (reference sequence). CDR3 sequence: CASSLVSSGPSSYEQYF. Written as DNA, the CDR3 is TGTGCCAGCAGCTTGGTATCTAGCGGCCCGAGCTCCTACGAGCAGTACTTC.

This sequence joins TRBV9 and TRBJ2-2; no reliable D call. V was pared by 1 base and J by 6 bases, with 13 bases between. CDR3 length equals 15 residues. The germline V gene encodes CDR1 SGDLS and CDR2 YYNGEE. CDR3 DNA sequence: TGTGCCAGCAGCGTACGATCGTCTCGCGCCGGGGAGCTGTTTTTT. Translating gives CASSVRSSRAGELFF.

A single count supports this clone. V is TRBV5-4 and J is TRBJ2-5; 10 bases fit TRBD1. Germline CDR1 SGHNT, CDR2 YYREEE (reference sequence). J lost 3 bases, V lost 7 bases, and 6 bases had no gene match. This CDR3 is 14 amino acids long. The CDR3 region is CASFTGTGEETQYF. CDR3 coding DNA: TGTGCCAGCTTCACCGGGACAGGGGAAGAGACCCAGTACTTC.

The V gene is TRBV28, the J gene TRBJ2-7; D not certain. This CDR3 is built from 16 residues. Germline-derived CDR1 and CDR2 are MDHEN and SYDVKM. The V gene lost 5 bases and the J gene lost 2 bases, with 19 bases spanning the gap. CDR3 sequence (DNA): TGTGCCAGCAGTGCACTCGGCCGTGGTCCCACCTACGAGCAGTACTTC. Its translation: CASSALGRGPTYEQYF.

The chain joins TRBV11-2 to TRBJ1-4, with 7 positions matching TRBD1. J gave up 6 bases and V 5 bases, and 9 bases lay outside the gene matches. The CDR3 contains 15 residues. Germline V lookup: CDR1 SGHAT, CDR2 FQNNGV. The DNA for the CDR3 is TGTGCCAGCAGCCCGGGGTTAGGGGGCCATGAAAAACTGTTTTTT. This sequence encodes CASSPGLGGHEKLFF.

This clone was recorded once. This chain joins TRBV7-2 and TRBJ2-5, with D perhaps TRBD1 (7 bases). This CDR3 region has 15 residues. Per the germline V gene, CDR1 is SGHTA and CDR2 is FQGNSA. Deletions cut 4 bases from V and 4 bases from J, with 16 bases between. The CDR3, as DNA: TGTGCCAGCAGCTCCCAGGGGGGAATAGGAGAGACCCAGTACTTC. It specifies CASSSQGGIGETQYF. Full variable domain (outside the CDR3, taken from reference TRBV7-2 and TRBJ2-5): GAGVSQSPSNKVTEKGKDVELRCDPISGHTALYWYRQSLGQGLEFLIYFQGNSAPDKSGLPSDRFSAERTGGSVSTLTIQRTQQEDSAVYLCASSSQGGIGETQYFGPGTRLLVL.

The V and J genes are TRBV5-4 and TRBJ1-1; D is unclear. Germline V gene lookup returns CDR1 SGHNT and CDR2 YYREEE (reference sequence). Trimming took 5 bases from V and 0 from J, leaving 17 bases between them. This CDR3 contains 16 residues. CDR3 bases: TGTGCCAGCAGTTCATCTGGGAGACGGATGAACACTGAAGCTTTCTTT. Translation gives CASSSSGRRMNTEAFF.

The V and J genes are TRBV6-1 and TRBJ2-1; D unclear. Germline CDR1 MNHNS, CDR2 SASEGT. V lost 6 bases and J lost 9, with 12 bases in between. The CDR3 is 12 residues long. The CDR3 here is CASSALWGEQFF. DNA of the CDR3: TGTGCCAGCAGCGCTCTCTGGGGTGAGCAGTTCTTC.

The DNA of the CDR3 is TGTGCCAGCAGCCCAGGACTAGCGGGAGAGGGGGATACGCAGTATTTT. Its protein product is CASSPGLAGEGDTQYF. The rearrangement links TRBV7-9 to TRBJ2-3; 13 bases line up with TRBD2. J lost 6 bases, V lost 5 bases, and 8 bases had no gene match. Germline CDR1 is SEHNR and CDR2 is FQNEAQ (reference sequence). The CDR3 has 16 residues.

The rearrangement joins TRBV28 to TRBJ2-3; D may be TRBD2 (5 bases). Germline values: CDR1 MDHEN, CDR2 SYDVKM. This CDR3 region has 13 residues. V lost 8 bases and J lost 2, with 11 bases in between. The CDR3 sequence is CASSRRATDTQYF. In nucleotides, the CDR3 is TGTGCCAGCTCTCGGCGGGCCACAGATACGCAGTATTTT.

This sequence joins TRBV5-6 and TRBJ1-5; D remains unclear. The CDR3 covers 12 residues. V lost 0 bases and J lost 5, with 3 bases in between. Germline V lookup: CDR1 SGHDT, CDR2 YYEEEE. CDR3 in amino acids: CASSLGDQPQHF. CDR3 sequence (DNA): TGTGCCAGCAGCTTGGGGGATCAGCCCCAGCATTTT.

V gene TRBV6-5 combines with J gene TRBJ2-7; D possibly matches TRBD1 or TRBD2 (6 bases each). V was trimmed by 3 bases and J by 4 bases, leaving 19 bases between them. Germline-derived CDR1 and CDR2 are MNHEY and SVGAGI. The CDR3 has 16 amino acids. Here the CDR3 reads CASSYLGTGTFYEQYF. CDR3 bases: TGTGCCAGCAGTTATTTGGGAACAGGGACTTTTTACGAGCAGTACTTC.

The DNA of the CDR3 is TGTGCCAGCAGTTCCCCCGGCCCCTTGGGAAATCAGCCCCAGCATTTT. Amino acid sequence: CASSSPGPLGNQPQHF. This chain uses TRBV28 with TRBJ1-5; D unclear. V was clipped by 4 bases and J by 4 bases, with 17 bases between them. CDR3 size: 16 residues. The germline gives CDR1 MDHEN, CDR2 SYDVKM.